The 12 T cell receptor beta chains below all came from one sample that was sequenced in a study of identical twins. TCRdb called the 5' RACE reads again in MiXCR, with one record for every CDR3 protein. Among a few hundred thousand distinct CDR3 sequences listed, 24% were seen once. This sample was shared with a second study, whose subject was T cells expressing NK-cell markers.

What was sequenced was CD4+ T cells sorted from blood. The receptors stem from a woman aged 18-35 years in good health.

This clonotype was seen a handful of times. The rearrangement joins TRBV20-1 to TRBJ2-3; unclear D gene. CDR3 length: 14 amino acids. The ends were cut back, 0 bases at V and 2 bases at J, with 9 bases in the middle. From germline, CDR1 is DFQATT and CDR2 SNEGSKA (reference sequence). In DNA, the CDR3 is TGCAGTGCTAGAGATATTCGAGCCACAGATACGCAGTATTTT. This sequence encodes CSARDIRATDTQYF.

This chain uses TRBV9 with TRBJ1-1, with TRBD1 as a possible D gene (5 bases). Germline V gene sequence: CDR1 SGDLS, CDR2 YYNGEE. V was cut by 0 bases and J by 1 base, with 10 bases left in between. The CDR3 is 15 residues long. CDR3 sequence: CASSVDWGRNTEAFF. As DNA, the CDR3 is TGTGCCAGCAGCGTAGATTGGGGCAGGAACACTGAAGCTTTCTTT.

V is TRBV29-1 and J is TRBJ1-1; D gene ambiguous. Germline loops: CDR1 SQVTM, CDR2 ANQGSEA. This CDR3 comprises 13 residues. V lost 6 bases to trimming and J lost 0 bases, with 11 bases between them. The CDR3 loop is CSVPGRMNTEAFF. In DNA, the CDR3 is TGCAGCGTGCCCGGACGGATGAACACTGAAGCTTTCTTT.

This rearrangement joins TRBV30 to TRBJ2-2; D is tentatively TRBD1 or TRBD2 (5 bases each). The V end was cut by 0 bases, the J end by 0 bases, with 11 bases between. CDR1 and CDR2 (germline): GTSNPN, SVGIG (reference sequence). The CDR3 covers 16 residues. The CDR3 protein is CAWSVLGRTNTGELFF. CDR3 nucleotides: TGTGCCTGGAGTGTACTGGGACGCACGAACACCGGGGAGCTGTTTTTT.

The chain employs TRBV20-1 and TRBJ2-7; unclear D gene. CDR3 size: 11 residues. V shed 3 bases and J shed 6 bases, with 9 bases lying between them. Germline V gives CDR1 DFQATT, CDR2 SNEGSKA (reference sequence). Written as DNA, the CDR3 is TGCAGTGCTAGTGAGAGCTCCGAGCAGTACTTC. This translates into CSASESSEQYF.

This chain connects TRBV6-2 or TRBV6-3 to TRBJ2-5, with 12 bases aligning to TRBD2. J gave up 1 base and V 5 bases, and 8 bases lay outside the gene matches. The CDR3 is made up of 17 amino acids. From germline, CDR1 is MNHEY and CDR2 SVGEGT. Written as DNA, the CDR3 is TGTGCCAGCAGTACTCGCAGGACTAGCGGGGTCCAAGAGACCCAGTACTTC. Protein product: CASSTRRTSGVQETQYF.

This clonotype was observed many times. The chain couples TRBV10-3 to TRBJ2-7, with D tentatively TRBD2 (5 bases). This CDR3 comprises 13 residues. The V gene lost 7 bases and the J gene lost 5 bases, with 15 bases spanning the gap. Germline lookup yields CDR1 ENHRY and CDR2 SYGVKD. CDR3 in amino acids: CAINSDLDHEQYF. The CDR3 bases are TGTGCCATCAATTCGGACTTAGACCACGAGCAGTACTTC.

Only a few counts were recorded for this clonotype. The chain carries TRBV7-9 and TRBJ2-1; 11 bases are a match to TRBD2. Looked up from germline, CDR1 is SEHNR and CDR2 is FQNEAQ (reference sequence). This CDR3 region has 13 residues. V lost 7 bases, J lost 9 bases, and 5 bases stayed unmatched. The CDR3 nucleotides read TGTGCCAGCACTAGCGGGAGGTTTAGTGAGCAGTTCTTC. Translated, it gives CASTSGRFSEQFF.

This clonotype was seen only a few times. V and J are TRBV7-2 and TRBJ1-1; D is undetermined. The CDR3 runs 13 residues. V was clipped by 4 bases and J by 5 bases, with 11 bases between them. Germline assignment: CDR1 SGHTA and CDR2 FQGNSA. This chain's CDR3 is CASSSLVETEAFF. The CDR3 DNA reads as TGTGCCAGCAGCTCACTGGTCGAGACTGAAGCTTTCTTT.

The sample holds many counts of this clonotype. This chain's CDR3 is CSVANRERSDTQYF. The CDR3, as DNA: TGCAGCGTGGCTAACAGGGAAAGGTCAGATACGCAGTATTTT. V is TRBV29-1 and J is TRBJ2-3; a possible D gene is TRBD1 (6 bases). The CDR3 covers 14 residues. Per germline, CDR1 SQVTM and CDR2 ANQGSEA. V gave up 6 bases and J gave up 4 bases, with 17 bases separating them.

Only a few counts were recorded for this clonotype. The chain joins TRBV27 to TRBJ2-7; 10 positions match TRBD2. The length of the CDR3 is 14 residues. Trimming removed 6 bases from V and 4 bases from J; junction bases left unmatched: 6. Germline lookup yields CDR1 MNHEY and CDR2 SMNVEV (reference sequence). CDR3 residues: CASRQAGGLYEQYF. CDR3 DNA sequence: TGTGCCAGCAGGCAAGCGGGGGGGCTATACGAGCAGTACTTC.

This clonotype was detected only a few times. The V and J genes are TRBV7-2 and TRBJ2-2, with D maybe TRBD1 (6 bases). This CDR3 contains 13 residues. The germline V and J ends were trimmed by 9 bases and 5 bases, with 13 bases remaining between them. Germline CDR1 SGHTA, CDR2 FQGNSA. CDR3 amino acids: CASIPRGTGELFF. The CDR3 bases are TGTGCCAGTATCCCAAGGGGGACCGGGGAGCTGTTTTTT.